This TCR beta chain was observed in a study of cytomegalovirus exposure and HLA in healthy donors. Note on this clone: The antigen remains unidentified.

The CDR3 has 13 residues. Germline V CDR1 and CDR2: MNHNY, SVGAGI (reference sequence). V lost 2 bases and J lost 3, with 8 bases in between. General study results and limits: The study flagged about 150 TCR beta chains as cytomegalovirus-associated.

60 Vbeta and 13 Jbeta primers were used in PCR. Repertoires were generated with immunoSEQ multiplex PCR, while TCRdb's copy carries only in-frame clones and drops some. The data show about 120,000 clones, with 74% seen just once and around a tenth held by the top ten. The clonotype comes from a woman aged 50 to 60 in good health and CMV-seropositive. The material sequenced was PBMCs. The gene calls are TRBV6-6 and TRBJ2-7, with D hard to call. This chain's CDR3 is CASSYGLGYEQYF. The CDR3 DNA reads as TGTGCCAGCAGTTACGGCCTTGGCTACGAGCAGTACTTC.